What follows is one T cell receptor (beta chain) and its context. The antigen remains unidentified. This specimen belongs to a study of cytomegalovirus exposure and HLA in healthy donors. Across the whole study: Researchers found that roughly 81% of over 350 genotyped donors fell within the Caucasian-associated ancestry cluster.

Germline V gene lookup returns CDR1 LGHNA and CDR2 YSLEER. CDR3 size: 14 residues. The ends were cut back, 3 bases at V and 6 bases at J, with 13 bases in the middle. Study conclusions and caveats: TRBV6-2, TRBV6-3 and some other V segments were unresolvable in 87-base-pair reads. From TCR beta sequences, most subjects' HLA-A and HLA-B alleles were reportedly predicted accurately.

With 60 Vbeta and 13 Jbeta primers, the PCR was carried out. Using immunoSEQ multiplex PCR, the repertoire was profiled, and TCRdb retains in-frame clones only, with some absent. The table records roughly 80,000 clones, around four fifths of them present only once. This chain links TRBV4-3 with TRBJ2-3, with a possible D match to TRBD2 (6 bases). The clonotype comes from a man between 50 and 59 years old in good health and CMV-seropositive. Sequences were obtained from PBMCs. The CDR3 sequence: CASSQSTSRDTQYF. CDR3 nucleotide sequence: TGCGCCAGCAGCCAGTCGACTAGTCGGGATACGCAGTATTTT.